Sequencing of this T cell receptor beta chain was carried out in a study of blood T cell repertoires in COVID-19 (dated by TCRdb to the early 2020s). General notes on the study: Samples from collaborators originated in the United States, Italy and Spain and spanned both the acute and convalescent phases of COVID-19. The prospective study material was composed of cDNA or gDNA derived from T cells, B-cell-depleted T cells, or PBMCs. Subjects who had been exposed to COVID-19, were actively infected with it, or had recovered from it provided the deeply sampled blood TCRbeta repertoires that made up the dataset. A freely available public database, intended as a resource for researchers studying the immune response to SARS-CoV-2, is where the repertoires were released. The samples were drawn from the first 160 participants of the ongoing ImmuneRACE study and from 950 to 1,500 subjects provided by 6 global collaborators. Nearly every sample came with metadata listing a de-identified subject ID, COVID-19 status, age in years and sex. Where available, HLA class I and class II types were taken from metadata supplied by the sample provider and were not determined by assay-based typing. Study-wide findings and limitations: The quantity of clinical and demographic metadata differed by source and by participant and was supplied without curation.

This clone was seen a handful of times. What this receptor recognizes is not known. The input lacks base qualities; no much larger clone sits a single base away. V lost 7 bases and J lost 0 bases, and the count of bases not matched to a germline gene is 3. Spanning cysteine to phenylalanine, the CDR3 consists of 13 amino acids. The read is trimmed to its CDR3 DNA, 39 bases read in frame from base 1. From a lookup of the germline V gene, CDR1 and CDR2 are SQVTM and ANQGSEA. TCRbeta CDR3 regions were amplified from genomic DNA using the immunoSEQ Assay, a bias-controlled multiplex PCR. Under the source paper's analysis protocol: The number of nucleated cells in each sample was estimated by amplification of reference gene primers within the assay. Sequence reads were collapsed and filtered to measure the absolute abundance of every unique TCRbeta CDR3 rearrangement. For each sample, productive Simpson clonality was calculated as the square root of Simpson's diversity index over productive rearrangements. TCRdb's version of the immuneACCESS table is confined to in-frame rearrangements and falls short of the full clone set. An unresolved V gene accounts for under half of the shortfall where checked; the remainder is of unknown origin. V, J and clone size were drawn from that table, and D and trimming were deduced from the DNA. Recorded for this sample are about 320,000 clones; about 83% of them occurred a single time. In total, the top ten clones hold 1.5% to 2% of the sample.

Whole blood was collected in K2EDTA tubes by collaborating institutions according to the institutions' own protocols. Collaborator samples were shipped for TCRbeta analysis as frozen whole blood, isolated PBMCs, or DNA extracted from either sample type. The V and J genes are TRBV29-1 and TRBJ1-5; TRBD1 lines up with 7 middle nucleotides. Specimen: peripheral blood. The source of this sequence is a woman in her forties or fifties with acute or convalescent COVID-19. The DNA reads TGCAGCGCACAGGGGTATAGCAATCAGCCCCAGCATTTT. Its protein is CSAQGYSNQPQHF.